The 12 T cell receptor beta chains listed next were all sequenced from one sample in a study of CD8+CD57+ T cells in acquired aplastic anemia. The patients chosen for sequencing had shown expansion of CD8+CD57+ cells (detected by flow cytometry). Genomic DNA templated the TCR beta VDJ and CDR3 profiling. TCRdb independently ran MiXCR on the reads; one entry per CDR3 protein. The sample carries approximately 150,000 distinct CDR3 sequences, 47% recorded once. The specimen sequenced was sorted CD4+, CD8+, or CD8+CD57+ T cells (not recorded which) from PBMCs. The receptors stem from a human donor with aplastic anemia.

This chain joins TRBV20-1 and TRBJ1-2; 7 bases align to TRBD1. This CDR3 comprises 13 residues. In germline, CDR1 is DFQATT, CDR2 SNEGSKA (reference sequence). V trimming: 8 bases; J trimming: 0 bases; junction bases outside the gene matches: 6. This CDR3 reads CSIRQGANYGYTF. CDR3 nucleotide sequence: TGCAGTATACGACAGGGTGCTAACTATGGCTACACCTTC.

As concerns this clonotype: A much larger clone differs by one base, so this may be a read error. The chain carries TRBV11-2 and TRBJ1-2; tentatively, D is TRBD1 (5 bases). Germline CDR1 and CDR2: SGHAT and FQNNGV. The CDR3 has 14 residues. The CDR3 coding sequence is TGTGCCAGCAGCTTAGGAGACAGCCAGTATGGCTACGCCTTC. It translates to CASSLGDSQYGYAF. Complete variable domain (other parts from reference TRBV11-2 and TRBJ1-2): EAGVAQSPRYKIIEKRQSVAFWCNPISGHATLYWYQQILGQGPKLLIQFQNNGVVDDSQLPKDRFSAERLKGVDSTLKIQPAKLEDSAVYLCASSLGDSQYGYAFGSGTRLTVV.

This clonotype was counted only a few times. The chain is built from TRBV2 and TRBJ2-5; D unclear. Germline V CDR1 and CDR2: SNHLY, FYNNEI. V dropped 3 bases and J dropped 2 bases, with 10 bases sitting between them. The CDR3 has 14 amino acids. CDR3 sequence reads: CASSDYWVQETQYF. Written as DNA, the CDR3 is TGTGCCAGCAGTGACTATTGGGTTCAAGAGACCCAGTACTTC.

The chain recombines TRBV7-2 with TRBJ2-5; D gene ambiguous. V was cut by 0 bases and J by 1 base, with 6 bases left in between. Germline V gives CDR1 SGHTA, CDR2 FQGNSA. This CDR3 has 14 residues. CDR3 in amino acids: CASSLARVQETQYF. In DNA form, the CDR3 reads TGTGCCAGCAGCTTAGCAAGGGTCCAAGAGACCCAGTACTTC.

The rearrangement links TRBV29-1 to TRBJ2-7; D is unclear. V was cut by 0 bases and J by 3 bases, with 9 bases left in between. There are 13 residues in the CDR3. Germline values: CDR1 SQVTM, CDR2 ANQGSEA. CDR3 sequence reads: CSVEDEANYEQYF. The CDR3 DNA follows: TGCAGCGTTGAAGACGAGGCCAACTACGAGCAGTACTTC.

DNA for the CDR3: TGTGCCAGTAGGATACGGGGGGGAATGAACACTGAAGCTTTCTTT. Protein product: CASRIRGGMNTEAFF. J is TRBJ1-1 and V is TRBV19, with a weak D call TRBD1 (5 bases). Trimming took off 6 bases at V and 0 bases at J, with 14 bases between the two ends. CDR3 length: 15 residues. Germline loops: CDR1 LNHDA, CDR2 SQIVND (reference sequence).

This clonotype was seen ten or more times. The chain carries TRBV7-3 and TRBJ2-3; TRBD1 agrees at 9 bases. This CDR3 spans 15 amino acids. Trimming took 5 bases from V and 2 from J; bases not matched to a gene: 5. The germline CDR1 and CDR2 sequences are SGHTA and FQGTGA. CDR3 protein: CASSRDRATTDTQYF. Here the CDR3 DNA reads TGTGCCAGCAGCCGGGACAGGGCCACCACAGATACGCAGTATTTT. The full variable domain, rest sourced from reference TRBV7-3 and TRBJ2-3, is GAGVSQTPSNKVTEKGKYVELRCDPISGHTALYWYRQSLGQGPEFLIYFQGTGAADDSGLPNDRFFAVRPEGSVSTLKIQRTERGDSAVYLCASSRDRATTDTQYFGPGTRLTVL.

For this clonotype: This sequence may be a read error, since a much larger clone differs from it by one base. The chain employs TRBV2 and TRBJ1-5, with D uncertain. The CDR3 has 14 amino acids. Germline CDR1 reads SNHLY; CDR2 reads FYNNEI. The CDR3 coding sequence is TGTGCCAGCAGCCAAGATCTTGTGAATCAGTCCCAGCATTTT. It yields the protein CASSQDLVNQSQHF.

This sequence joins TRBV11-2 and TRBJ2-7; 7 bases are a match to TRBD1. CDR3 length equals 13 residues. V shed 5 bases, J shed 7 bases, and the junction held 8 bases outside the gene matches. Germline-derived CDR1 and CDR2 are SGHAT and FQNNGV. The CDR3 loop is CASSQTGDGEQYF. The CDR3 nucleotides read TGTGCCAGCAGCCAAACAGGGGATGGAGAGCAGTACTTC.

The CDR3: CASSTGGASYSPLHF. The CDR3 region has the DNA TGTGCCAGCAGTACAGGGGGCGCCTCGTATTCACCCCTCCACTTT. The chain is built from TRBV12-3 or TRBV12-4 and TRBJ1-6; 9 nucleotides agree with TRBD1. The CDR3 is 15 amino acids. Losses at the gene ends were 5 bases for V and 8 bases for J; bases not matched to a gene: 7.

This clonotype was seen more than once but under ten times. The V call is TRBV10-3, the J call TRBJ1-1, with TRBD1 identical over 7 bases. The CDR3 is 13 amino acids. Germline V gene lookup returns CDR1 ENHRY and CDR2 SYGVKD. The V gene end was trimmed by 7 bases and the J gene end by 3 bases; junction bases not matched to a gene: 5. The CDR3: CAIKRGLDTEAFF. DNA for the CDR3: TGTGCCATCAAAAGGGGGCTAGACACTGAAGCTTTCTTT.

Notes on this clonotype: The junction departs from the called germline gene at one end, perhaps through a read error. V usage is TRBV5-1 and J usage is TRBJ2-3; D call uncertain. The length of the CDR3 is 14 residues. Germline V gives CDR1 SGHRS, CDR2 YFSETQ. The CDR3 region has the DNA TGCGCCAGCAGCCTGTACGACGGTACAGATACGCTGTATTTT. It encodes CASSLYDGTDTLYF. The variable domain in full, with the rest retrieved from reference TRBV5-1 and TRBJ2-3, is KAGVTQTPRYLIKTRGQQVTLSCSPISGHRSVSWYQQTPGQGLQFLFEYFSETQRNKGNFPGRFSGRQFSNSRSEMNVSTLELGDSALYLCASSLYDGTDTLYFGPGTRLTVL.